One TCR beta chain is described in this entry. Germline V CDR1 and CDR2: LNHDA, SQIVND (reference sequence). The CDR3 is 12 residues long. Trimming shortened V by 10 bases and J by 3 bases, and 12 bases separated the two germline ends. Assay: immunoSEQ multiplex PCR; the TCRdb copy retains only in-frame clones and omits some. The data contain about 250,000 clones, roughly 90% of them singletons. These data belong to a study of blood T cell repertoires in COVID-19. About the study: The United States, Italy and Spain were the sources of the acute and convalescent COVID-19 samples.

Sequences were obtained from peripheral blood. The genes are TRBV19 and TRBJ1-2; D remains unclear. This receptor was identified in a woman between 25 and 40 years old with active or convalescent COVID-19. In nucleotides, the CDR3 is TGTGCCACCACGTGGAGGGACTATGGCTACACCTTC. Translated: CATTWRDYGYTF.